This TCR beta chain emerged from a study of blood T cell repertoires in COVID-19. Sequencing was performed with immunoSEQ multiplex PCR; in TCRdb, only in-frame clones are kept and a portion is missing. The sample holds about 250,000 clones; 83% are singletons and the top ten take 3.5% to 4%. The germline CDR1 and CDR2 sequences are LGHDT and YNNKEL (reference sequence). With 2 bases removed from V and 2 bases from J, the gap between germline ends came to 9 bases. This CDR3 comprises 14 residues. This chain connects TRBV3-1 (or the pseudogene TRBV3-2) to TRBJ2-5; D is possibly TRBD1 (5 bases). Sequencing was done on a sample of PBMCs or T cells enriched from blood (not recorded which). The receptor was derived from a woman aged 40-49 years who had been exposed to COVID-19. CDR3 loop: CASSQNRLQETQYF. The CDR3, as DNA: TGTGCCAGCAGCCAAAACAGGCTGCAAGAGACCCAGTACTTC.